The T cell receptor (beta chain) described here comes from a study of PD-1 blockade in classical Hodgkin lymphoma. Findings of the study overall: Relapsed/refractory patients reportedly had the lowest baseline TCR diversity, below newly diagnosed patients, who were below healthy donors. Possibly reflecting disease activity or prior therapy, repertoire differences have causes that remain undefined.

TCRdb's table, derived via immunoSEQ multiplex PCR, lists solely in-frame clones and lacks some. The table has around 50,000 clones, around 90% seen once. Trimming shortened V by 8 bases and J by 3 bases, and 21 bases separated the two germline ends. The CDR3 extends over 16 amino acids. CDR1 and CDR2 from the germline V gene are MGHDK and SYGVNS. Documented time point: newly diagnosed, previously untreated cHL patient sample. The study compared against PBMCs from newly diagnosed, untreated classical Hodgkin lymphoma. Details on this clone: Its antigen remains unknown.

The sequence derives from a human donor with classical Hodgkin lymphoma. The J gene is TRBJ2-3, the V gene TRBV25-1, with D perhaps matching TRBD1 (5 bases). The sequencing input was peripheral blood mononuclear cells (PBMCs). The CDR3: CASPRAHKQLTDTQYF. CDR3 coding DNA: TGTGCCAGCCCCAGGGCCCACAAACAACTTACAGATACGCAGTATTTT. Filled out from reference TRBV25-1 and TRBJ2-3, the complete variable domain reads EADIYQTPRYLVIGTGKKITLECSQTMGHDKMYWYQQDPGMELHLIHYSYGVNSTEKGDLSSESTVSRIRTEHFPLTLESARPSHTSQYLCASPRAHKQLTDTQYFGPGTRLTVL.